These T cell receptor beta chains were read from a single sample in a study of cytomegalovirus exposure and HLA in healthy donors. Clones were read by immunoSEQ multiplex PCR, and TCRdb kept only the in-frame ones, dropping some. The repertoire consists of some 90,000 clones, with about two thirds occurring once and the leading ten covering 2.7%. Sequencing was done on a sample of PBMCs. Receptor source: a man aged 45-60 years in good health and CMV-seronegative. The CDR3 runs from the conserved cysteine through the conserved F or W. The order of the fields is clone size, V gene, D gene, J gene, CDR3 protein, CDR3 DNA. The D gene is left open where the match is weak. Expanded clones are given a class, and other clones once, few, many or no size at all.

clone size: NA; V gene: TRBV29-1; D gene: NA; J gene: TRBJ1-2; CDR3 protein: CSVASYYGYTF; CDR3 DNA: TGCAGCGTTGCCAGTTACTATGGCTACACCTTC
clone size: NA; V gene: TRBV27; D gene: NA; J gene: TRBJ2-6; CDR3 protein: CASSPLGAGANVLTF; CDR3 DNA: TGTGCCAGCAGTCCTCTCGGGGCTGGGGCCAACGTCCTGACTTTC
clone size: NA; V gene: TRBV5-1; D gene: TRBD1; J gene: TRBJ1-4; CDR3 protein: CASSLGQGAEKLFF; CDR3 DNA: TGCGCCAGCAGCTTGGGACAGGGGGCAGAAAAACTGTTTTTT
clone size: NA; V gene: TRBV2; D gene: NA; J gene: TRBJ2-7; CDR3 protein: CASRRSYGYEQYF; CDR3 DNA: TGTGCCAGCAGGAGGAGTTACGGCTACGAGCAGTACTTC
clone size: few; V gene: TRBV4-1; D gene: NA; J gene: TRBJ1-4; CDR3 protein: CASSPNGGGKLFF; CDR3 DNA: TGCGCCAGCAGCCCCAACGGGGGGGGAAAACTGTTTTTT
clone size: NA; V gene: TRBV5-1; D gene: TRBD2; J gene: TRBJ2-1; CDR3 protein: CASSPTSGSHEQFF; CDR3 DNA: TGCGCCAGCAGCCCGACTAGCGGGAGCCATGAGCAGTTCTTC
clone size: NA; V gene: TRBV4-3; D gene: NA; J gene: TRBJ2-5; CDR3 protein: CASSQDRQLYRGTQYF; CDR3 DNA: TGCGCCAGCAGCCAAGATAGACAACTCTATAGGGGGACCCAGTACTTC
clone size: NA; V gene: TRBV6-5; D gene: NA; J gene: TRBJ1-2; CDR3 protein: CASGNRGPRGYTF; CDR3 DNA: TGTGCCAGCGGCAATCGCGGGCCTAGGGGCTACACCTTC
clone size: NA; V gene: TRBV2; D gene: TRBD1; J gene: TRBJ1-5; CDR3 protein: CASSADRAYNQPQHF; CDR3 DNA: TGTGCCAGCAGCGCGGACAGGGCGTACAATCAGCCCCAGCATTTT
clone size: once; V gene: TRBV7-6; D gene: TRBD2; J gene: TRBJ2-3; CDR3 protein: CASSLGLAGFVVGDTQYF; CDR3 DNA: TGTGCCAGCAGCTTAGGACTAGCGGGATTTGTCGTGGGAGATACGCAGTATTTT
clone size: once; V gene: TRBV13; D gene: NA; J gene: TRBJ2-5; CDR3 protein: CASSLGAGEETQYF; CDR3 DNA: TGTGCCAGCAGCTTAGGGGCAGGGGAAGAGACCCAGTACTTC
clone size: NA; V gene: TRBV2; D gene: NA; J gene: TRBJ1-5; CDR3 protein: CASRGLVGQPQHF; CDR3 DNA: TGTGCCAGCAGGGGCTTGGTTGGCCAGCCCCAGCATTTT
clone size: NA; V gene: TRBV28; D gene: NA; J gene: TRBJ1-1; CDR3 protein: CATQNRAEAFF; CDR3 DNA: TGTGCCACGCAAAACAGGGCTGAAGCTTTCTTT
clone size: NA; V gene: TRBV6-5; D gene: TRBD1; J gene: TRBJ2-7; CDR3 protein: CASSSTGTGRYEQYF; CDR3 DNA: TGTGCCAGCAGCTCCACCGGGACAGGGCGGTACGAGCAGTACTTC
clone size: few; V gene: TRBV5-1; D gene: NA; J gene: TRBJ1-4; CDR3 protein: CASSPTGSTNEKLFF; CDR3 DNA: TGCGCCAGCAGCCCGACAGGCTCAACTAATGAAAAACTGTTTTTT
clone size: NA; V gene: TRBV6-5; D gene: TRBD2; J gene: TRBJ2-5; CDR3 protein: CASSYSEGTKTQYF; CDR3 DNA: TGTGCCAGCAGTTACTCGGAAGGGACTAAGACCCAGTACTTC
clone size: once; V gene: TRBV7-2; D gene: NA; J gene: TRBJ2-3; CDR3 protein: CASSLAWGLDTQYF; CDR3 DNA: TGTGCCAGCAGCTTAGCCTGGGGACTAGATACGCAGTATTTT
clone size: NA; V gene: TRBV27; D gene: NA; J gene: TRBJ2-2; CDR3 protein: CASSHKRGLERNTGELFF; CDR3 DNA: TGTGCCAGCAGCCATAAGAGAGGTTTGGAGAGGAACACCGGGGAGCTGTTTTTT
clone size: NA; V gene: TRBV6-5; D gene: NA; J gene: TRBJ1-2; CDR3 protein: CASSYSQGNYGYTF; CDR3 DNA: TGTGCCAGCAGTTACTCACAGGGTAACTATGGCTACACCTTC
clone size: NA; V gene: TRBV18; D gene: TRBD1; J gene: TRBJ1-5; CDR3 protein: CASSPPGQGDQPQHF; CDR3 DNA: TGTGCCAGCTCACCCCCGGGACAGGGGGATCAGCCCCAGCATTTT
clone size: NA; V gene: TRBV5-4; D gene: NA; J gene: TRBJ1-1; CDR3 protein: CASSLGRRAEAFF; CDR3 DNA: TGTGCCAGCAGCCTTGGTAGGCGGGCTGAAGCTTTCTTT
clone size: NA; V gene: TRBV5-6; D gene: NA; J gene: TRBJ2-1; CDR3 protein: CASVLRGGGPSNEQFF; CDR3 DNA: TGTGCCTCAGTTCTGAGGGGGGGAGGGCCCTCGAATGAGCAGTTCTTC
clone size: NA; V gene: TRBV7-2; D gene: TRBD1; J gene: TRBJ1-3; CDR3 protein: CASSPTGAGNTIYF; CDR3 DNA: TGTGCCAGCAGCCCAACAGGGGCTGGAAACACCATATATTTT
clone size: NA; V gene: TRBV4-3; D gene: NA; J gene: TRBJ1-3; CDR3 protein: CASSQKAAGPSGNTIYF; CDR3 DNA: TGCGCCAGCAGCCAAAAAGCCGCAGGCCCCTCTGGAAACACCATATATTTT
clone size: NA; V gene: TRBV2; D gene: TRBD1; J gene: TRBJ2-7; CDR3 protein: CASSGTGDPYEQYF; CDR3 DNA: TGTGCCAGTAGTGGGACAGGGGATCCCTACGAGCAGTACTTC
clone size: NA; V gene: TRBV6-5; D gene: NA; J gene: TRBJ1-6; CDR3 protein: CASSRHKNSPLHF; CDR3 DNA: TGTGCCAGCAGTCGACACAAAAATTCACCCCTCCACTTT
clone size: few; V gene: TRBV5-1; D gene: TRBD1; J gene: TRBJ1-4; CDR3 protein: CASSSTGQGNEKLFF; CDR3 DNA: TGCGCCAGCAGCTCAACGGGACAGGGAAATGAAAAACTGTTTTTT
clone size: few; V gene: TRBV6-6; D gene: NA; J gene: TRBJ2-7; CDR3 protein: CASSYGSGYRGEQYF; CDR3 DNA: TGTGCCAGCAGTTACGGTTCTGGGTACCGAGGCGAGCAGTACTTC
clone size: few; V gene: TRBV5-1; D gene: TRBD2; J gene: TRBJ2-3; CDR3 protein: CASSWALAGGTDTQYF; CDR3 DNA: TGCGCCAGCAGCTGGGCCCTGGCGGGGGGCACAGATACGCAGTATTTT